Each of the 21 T cell receptor beta chains below was sequenced from the same sample in a study of cytomegalovirus exposure and HLA in healthy donors. The PCR was carried out with 60 Vbeta primers and 13 Jbeta primers. Repertoires were generated with immunoSEQ multiplex PCR, while TCRdb's copy carries only in-frame clones and drops some. The table shows roughly 97,000 clones, with roughly 10% occurring only once. The sequencing sample was made of PBMCs. These receptors came from a man in his fifties or sixties in good health and CMV-seropositive.

In the case of this clone: Other DNA sequences within the sample encode an identical CDR3. This chain links TRBV19 with TRBJ1-1; D remains unclear. Trimming pared 6 bases from V and 0 bases from J, leaving 20 bases between. Germline-derived CDR1 and CDR2 are LNHDA and SQIVND (reference sequence). This CDR3 comprises 17 residues. In DNA, the CDR3 is TGTGCCAGTAGCCTCCCCTCTGGCGCGGGCATGAACACTGAAGCTTTCTTT. Its translation is CASSLPSGAGMNTEAFF.

In this sample, this clone turned up a few times. The chain carries TRBV7-9 and TRBJ2-7; 7 bases align to TRBD2. Germline-derived CDR1 and CDR2 are SEHNR and FQNEAQ (reference sequence). Trimming took 5 bases from V and 0 from J; bases not matched to a gene: 7. CDR3 size: 15 residues. The CDR3 sequence: CASSQYAGASYEQYF. DNA of the CDR3: TGTGCCAGCAGCCAGTACGCGGGAGCCTCCTACGAGCAGTACTTC.

This chain uses TRBV29-1 with TRBJ1-3, with 9 bases that match TRBD1. Germline assignment: CDR1 SQVTM and CDR2 ANQGSEA. J gave up 0 bases and V 6 bases, and 6 bases lay outside the gene matches. The CDR3 contains 15 residues. The CDR3 spells CSVSRDRDSGNTIYF. The CDR3 DNA follows: TGCAGCGTCTCCAGGGACAGGGACTCTGGAAACACCATATATTTT.

This clone has just a few counts. The gene calls are TRBV7-2 and TRBJ2-1, with 10 bases identical to TRBD2. CDR1 SGHTA and CDR2 FQGNSA come from the germline V gene. Germline trimming cut 3 bases from V and 8 bases from J; bases unmatched to any gene: 7. The CDR3 is 15 residues long. CDR3 nucleotide sequence: TGTGCCAGCAGCTTCATAGCGGGAGGTCTCGATGAGCAGTTCTTC. This gives the protein CASSFIAGGLDEQFF.

This clone was found a few times. The V gene is TRBV7-9, the J gene TRBJ1-3; D not resolved. The CDR3 consists of 17 residues. V gave up 5 bases and J gave up 0 bases, with 17 bases separating them. CDR1 and CDR2 (germline): SEHNR, FQNEAQ (reference sequence). The CDR3 loop reads CASSPRSSGHSGNTIYF. The CDR3 DNA reads TGTGCCAGCAGCCCACGATCTTCAGGCCACTCTGGAAACACCATATATTTT.

This clone was observed a few times. The chain has TRBV5-1 and TRBJ2-5, with 7 nucleotides matching TRBD2. The junction had 6 bases not matched to a gene; V was cut back by 0 bases and J by 4 bases. CDR1 is SGHRS, CDR2 YFSETQ, per germline. The CDR3 runs 15 residues. CDR3 nucleotide sequence: TGCGCCAGCAGCTTGGGGGGAGGGAGACGAGAGACCCAGTACTTC. This sequence encodes CASSLGGGRRETQYF.

This chain links TRBV6-6 with TRBJ1-1; D unresolved. Germline-derived CDR1 and CDR2 are MNHNY and SVGAGI (reference sequence). Trimming stripped 7 bases from V and 10 bases from J, with 19 bases between. CDR3 length: 13 residues. Written as DNA, the CDR3 is TGTGCCAGCACTATAGTCCCCACGGGAGGAGCTTTCTTT. Its translation: CASTIVPTGGAFF.

V is TRBV30 and J is TRBJ2-1; a weak D match, TRBD2 (5 bases). V was shortened by 3 bases and J by 4 bases, with 19 bases between the two germline ends. This CDR3 is 16 amino acids long. Germline CDR1 reads GTSNPN; CDR2 reads SVGIG (reference sequence). CDR3 residues: CAWRRGIAQPYNEQFF. The CDR3 DNA sequence: TGTGCCTGGAGGAGAGGAATAGCGCAGCCATACAATGAGCAGTTCTTC. The full variable domain, its missing parts supplied by reference TRBV30 and TRBJ2-1, is SQTIHQWPATLVQPVGSPLSLECTVEGTSNPNLYWYRQAAGRGLQLLFYSVGIGQISSEVPQNLSASRPQDRQFILSSKKLLLSDSGFYLCAWRRGIAQPYNEQFFGPGTRLTVL.

This chain joins TRBV6-1 and TRBJ1-1, with unresolved D. CDR3 length: 13 residues. CDR1 is MNHNS and CDR2 is SASEGT in the germline V gene. The germline V and J ends were trimmed by 7 bases and 1 base, with 10 bases remaining between them. The CDR3 region has the DNA TGTGCCAGCACCCCGGGGTGGAACACTGAAGCTTTCTTT. Its protein product is CASTPGWNTEAFF.

This chain uses TRBV2 with TRBJ2-7, with 7 positions matching TRBD1. CDR1 SNHLY and CDR2 FYNNEI come from the germline V gene. This CDR3 comprises 13 residues. Trimming cost V 8 bases and J 2 bases; bases outside gene matches: 6. The CDR3 DNA follows: TGTGCCAGCGGGGGACAGACAACCTACGAGCAGTACTTC. This gives the protein CASGGQTTYEQYF.

V usage is TRBV30 and J usage is TRBJ2-7, with 10 bases identical to TRBD2. Germline V gives CDR1 GTSNPN, CDR2 SVGIG (reference sequence). The CDR3 spans 13 residues. J was trimmed by 6 bases and V by 7 bases; bases with no gene match: 9. CDR3 sequence: CALQREGIREQYF. As DNA, the CDR3 is TGTGCCTTACAGCGGGAGGGCATTCGCGAGCAGTACTTC. Looking up the rest from reference TRBV30 and TRBJ2-7 gives the full variable domain: SQTIHQWPATLVQPVGSPLSLECTVEGTSNPNLYWYRQAAGRGLQLLFYSVGIGQISSEVPQNLSASRPQDRQFILSSKKLLLSDSGFYLCALQREGIREQYFGPGTRLTVT.

This clone was counted a few times. The J gene is TRBJ2-2, the V gene TRBV11-2; 7 bases are a match to TRBD1. The V segment lost 3 bases and the J segment 3 bases; nucleotides outside the gene matches: 4. Looked up from germline, CDR1 is SGHAT and CDR2 is FQNNGV. The CDR3 covers 15 residues. CDR3 amino acids: CASSFPRGHTGELFF. Here the CDR3 DNA reads TGTGCCAGCAGCTTCCCAAGGGGGCACACCGGGGAGCTGTTTTTT.

This clone has a handful of counts. V gene TRBV28 combines with J gene TRBJ2-7, with 7 bases matching TRBD2. The V gene's germline CDR1 is MDHEN and CDR2 SYDVKM. The CDR3 sequence is 13 residues long. The ends lost 11 bases at V and 6 bases at J; junction bases unmatched: 13. The chain's CDR3 is CAGRRLAPSEQYF. The CDR3 nucleotides read TGTGCCGGGAGGCGACTAGCCCCTAGCGAGCAGTACTTC.

This clone was counted only a few times. The chain employs TRBV27 and TRBJ2-7; D not resolved. The ends were cut back, 5 bases at V and 0 bases at J, with 8 bases in the middle. In germline, CDR1 is MNHEY, CDR2 SMNVEV (reference sequence). CDR3 length: 13 amino acids. DNA for the CDR3: TGTGCCAGCAGTCCCTCGAGCTCCTACGAGCAGTACTTC. Residues: CASSPSSSYEQYF.

This clone was picked up a small number of times. The rearrangement uses TRBV19 and TRBJ2-7; a weak D match, TRBD1 (5 bases). Germline CDR1 LNHDA, CDR2 SQIVND (reference sequence). The V gene lost 2 bases and the J gene lost 7 bases, with 9 bases spanning the gap. The CDR3 is 12 residues long. CDR3 DNA: TGTGCCAGTAGTATAACCAACAGGGAGCAGTACTTC. This codes for CASSITNREQYF.

The J gene is TRBJ1-1, the V gene TRBV5-6; TRBD1 matches at 7 bases. J was trimmed by 1 base and V by 4 bases; bases with no gene match: 7. This CDR3 spans 15 amino acids. Looked up from germline, CDR1 is SGHDT and CDR2 is YYEEEE. DNA for the CDR3: TGTGCCAGCAGCGCCCGACAGGGTAAGAACACTGAAGCTTTCTTT. It is translated as CASSARQGKNTEAFF.

The gene calls are TRBV5-4 and TRBJ2-3; 11 bases match TRBD2. V trimming: 2 bases; J trimming: 0 bases; junction bases outside the gene matches: 11. The CDR3 loop spans 19 amino acids. CDR1 SGHNT and CDR2 YYREEE come from the germline V gene (reference sequence). In nucleotides, the CDR3 is TGTGCCAGCAGCTTCCGCGGGATCTGGACTAGCGGGAGCACAGATACGCAGTATTTT. Its protein product is CASSFRGIWTSGSTDTQYF.

The chain recombines TRBV27 with TRBJ2-5, with 14 bases aligning to TRBD2. CDR1 MNHEY and CDR2 SMNVEV come from the germline V gene (reference sequence). This CDR3 contains 14 residues. Losses at the gene ends were 6 bases for V and 5 bases for J; bases not matched to a gene: 2. The CDR3 nucleotides read TGTGCCAGCAGACGGACTAGCGGGAGGGAGACCCAGTACTTC. Amino acid sequence: CASRRTSGRETQYF.

The chain joins TRBV6-5 to TRBJ2-7; tentative D call: TRBD2 (6 bases). Trimming pared 5 bases from V and 5 bases from J, leaving 16 bases between. Germline CDR1 MNHEY, CDR2 SVGAGI. The CDR3 totals 14 residues. CDR3 in DNA: TGTGCCAGCAGTAAGCGCGGGAAAGTCAACGAGCAGTACTTC. It yields the protein CASSKRGKVNEQYF.

The V call is TRBV5-1, the J call TRBJ2-5, with D possibly being TRBD1 (5 bases). V shed 0 bases and J shed 2 bases, with 14 bases lying between them. The CDR3 has 16 residues. Germline V gives CDR1 SGHRS, CDR2 YFSETQ. CDR3 residues: CASSLGVQGVQETQYF. In nucleotides, the CDR3 is TGCGCCAGCAGCTTGGGGGTCCAGGGTGTTCAAGAGACCCAGTACTTC.

Only a few counts were recorded for this clone. V is TRBV7-6 and J is TRBJ1-6; 10 bases line up with TRBD1. Trimming took 5 bases from V and 13 from J; bases not matched to a gene: 8. Germline values: CDR1 SGHVS, CDR2 FNYEAQ. CDR3 length equals 14 residues. The CDR3 region is CASSARQGAGPLHF. The DNA for the CDR3 is TGTGCCAGCAGCGCACGACAGGGGGCAGGCCCCCTCCACTTT.